The sequence of this TCR beta chain was determined in a study of T cell responses to AZD1222 COVID-19 vaccine (dated by TCRdb to the early 2020s). Concerning the study at large: Because spike-specific TCR depth and breadth did not differ between the two schedules, AZD1222 recipients who got a second dose at roughly 4 weeks were pooled with those who got a second dose at roughly 12 weeks. A total of 233 trial participants underwent TCR sequencing, of whom about 200 received two doses of AZD1222 and around 25 received two doses of the MenACWY control vaccine. Trial participants were enrolled into age subgroups of 18-55, 56-69 and 70-plus years, which contained roughly 150, 30 and 60 TCR-sequenced participants, respectively. Results and caveats for the whole study, not just this receptor: No day 14 peak-response samples were available, so repertoires were characterized only after the peak T cell response. CD4 TCRs associated with the vaccine covered the entire spike protein, and the dominant responses were in regions 160-218 and 743-854. The 56-69-year group was small, and its depth increase did not reach significance, likely because of low power. Participants were mostly white British, with more females than males. The authors suggested clonal diversity may have been underestimated. Conclusions about previously exposed vaccinees are limited because only five or six AZD1222 recipients were SARS-CoV-2 seropositive at baseline. Nearly half of unique spike-specific TCRs reportedly recognized epitopes outside regions mutated in the B.1.351 and B.1.1.7 variants. A significant rise in spike-specific TCR breadth and depth was observed after two AZD1222 doses relative to day 0 and relative to MenACWY recipients.

Comment on this clone: This receptor's antigen is unknown. Qualities for individual bases were not recorded, and no much larger clone is one base off.

The time point label here, explained by the study, means: baseline before first vaccination. Vaccinee samples came from UK trials COV001 and COV002, including a single-blind randomized controlled phase 2/3 trial of AZD1222 (ChAdOx1 nCoV-19) in healthy adults. Trial participant PBMC samples were collected at day 0 and day 28 after the second dose for TCRbeta chain sequencing. The CDR3 regions of human TCRbeta chains were analyzed by immunosequencing. Per the source publication's procedure: Repertoire TCRs were matched against a reference library of SARS-CoV-2-specific TCRs generated with the MIRA antigen-specificity platform. Breadth was defined as the fraction of unique TCRs that were SARS-CoV-2-associated. Depth was defined as the fraction of total T cells that were SARS-CoV-2-associated. Using the MIRA data, each spike-specific TCR was assigned both to the spike region to which the TCR was reactive and to a CD4 or CD8 class. Log10-transformed breadth and depth values were compared by one-way ANOVA with Sidak's multiple comparisons tests. In its TCRdb copy, this immuneACCESS table keeps in-frame sequences only and misses some clones. Where compared with another copy, unresolved V genes explain less than half of these, and the others have no known cause. V and J calls plus clone size are reproduced from that table; the DNA served to infer D and trimming. The table for this sample lists 95,000 to 110,000 clones; around 89% of them were counted only once. The ten largest clonotypes hold around a sixth of the sample.

As encoded in the germline V gene, CDR1 is SNHLY while CDR2 is FYNNEI. The V and J ends are trimmed by 7 bases and 8 bases, leaving 12 bases between them. The CDR3 starts with the cysteine, ends with the phenylalanine, and has 13 residues. Of all the DNA, just the CDR3 is kept, 39 bases in frame from base 1. This clonotype originated in an adult in good health. The source material was peripheral blood, sampled on day 0 of AZD1222 vaccination. The chain joins TRBV2 to TRBJ1-6; a tentative D match to TRBD1 spans 6 bases. The sequence in DNA is TGTGCCAGCAATCCAGGGGACCATTCACCCCTCCACTTT. Its protein product is CASNPGDHSPLHF.